The TCR beta chain under discussion was sequenced for a study of CD8 T cells in ankylosing spondylitis. Study-level points and caveats: Relatively rare in peripheral blood, disease-linked clones were also CD8+. Enrichment of disease-linked clones was reportedly significant in matched ankylosing spondylitis synovial fluid. Prior work had noted some motif variants in reactive arthritis blood and synovial fluid.

TCRdb reprocessed the 5' RACE reads via MiXCR and lists one record per CDR3 protein. The sample has just over 300,000 distinct CDR3 sequences; less than 25% are singletons. Of note for this clonotype: As yet, its antigen is unknown.

The CDR3 loop spans 12 amino acids. Germline CDR1 and CDR2: LGHNA and YSLEER. V lost 1 base to trimming and J lost 9 bases, with 8 bases between them. This clonotype was obtained from a female donor with ankylosing spondylitis or in good health (not recorded which). Sequenced sample: blood, either unsorted or a sorted T cell fraction (not recorded which). This chain connects TRBV4-3 to TRBJ2-3; D may be TRBD2 (5 bases). DNA of the CDR3: TGCGCCAGCAGCCAAGGAGGGCAGACGCAGTATTTT. Protein product: CASSQGGQTQYF.